This entry lists 5 T cell receptor beta chains sequenced from one sample in a study of radiation and T cells in renal cell carcinoma. Sample time point: blood 2 weeks post-SBRT. Documented treatment: 15 Gy SBRT to primary tumor, nephrectomy 4 weeks later. The table came from immunoSEQ multiplex PCR; TCRdb's copy has only in-frame clones and leaves some out. The repertoire includes approximately 61,000 clones, just over 75% of them detected once, and 6.8% sits in the top ten. The sequencing used blood, collected from a patient whose treatment included radiotherapy and nephrectomy. Receptors were obtained from a man between 60 and 70 years old with renal cell carcinoma.

In its sample, this clone was seen a few times. The genes are TRBV7-4 and TRBJ1-5; a weak D match, TRBD1 (5 bases). V lost 2 bases, J lost 3 bases, and 14 bases lay in between. Germline V gives CDR1 SGHVT, CDR2 SQSDAQ. CDR3 length equals 16 residues. This CDR3 is CASSLCGTPFNQPQHF. CDR3 DNA sequence: TGTGCCAGCAGCTTATGCGGGACGCCCTTCAATCAGCCCCAGCATTTT. Looking up the rest from reference TRBV7-4 and TRBJ1-5 gives the full variable domain: GAGVSQSPRYKVAKRGRDVALRCDSISGHVTLYWYRQTLGQGSEVLTYSQSDAQRDKSGRPSGRFSAERPERSVSTLKIQRTEQGDSAVYLCASSLCGTPFNQPQHFGDGTRLSIL.

This chain joins TRBV18 and TRBJ1-3, with 8 bases lining up with TRBD1. This CDR3 contains 16 residues. CDR1 KGHSH and CDR2 LQKENI come from the germline V gene. Losses at the gene ends were 4 bases for V and 1 base for J; bases not matched to a gene: 6. Here the CDR3 DNA reads TGTGCCAGCTCACTCGACAGGGGAAGATCTGGAAACACCATATATTTT. It is translated as CASSLDRGRSGNTIYF. Looking up the rest from reference TRBV18 and TRBJ1-3 gives the full variable domain: NAGVMQNPRHLVRRRGQEARLRCSPMKGHSHVYWYRQLPEEGLKFMVYLQKENIIDESGMPKERFSAEFPKEGPSILRIQQVVRGDSAAYFCASSLDRGRSGNTIYFGEGSWLTVV.

The chain uses TRBV7-9 and TRBJ2-5, with D unclear. The J call is in doubt because the DNA end fits TRBJ2-7 better. The V gene's germline CDR1 is SEHNR and CDR2 FQNEAQ (reference sequence). The CDR3 spans 14 residues. The CDR3 protein is CASSPMLVRDEQYF. As DNA, the CDR3 is TGTGCCAGCAGCCCCATGCTTGTTAGGGACGAGCAGTACTTC.

V is TRBV27 and J is TRBJ2-7; TRBD1 might be the D (7 bases). The V gene lost 4 bases and the J gene lost 4 bases, with 11 bases spanning the gap. CDR1 is MNHEY and CDR2 is SMNVEV in the germline V gene (reference sequence). The length of the CDR3 is 13 residues. The CDR3 is CASSSQGGYEQYF. CDR3 in DNA: TGTGCCAGCAGTTCGCAGGGGGGATACGAGCAGTACTTC.

V and J are TRBV10-3 and TRBJ1-3; D unresolved. This CDR3 has 14 amino acids. Per the germline V gene, CDR1 is ENHRY and CDR2 is SYGVKD. Trimming removed 4 bases from V and 0 bases from J, with 7 bases in between. The CDR3 DNA reads as TGTGCCATCAGTGCTCAAAGCTCTGGAAACACCATATATTTT. Its protein product is CAISAQSSGNTIYF.